This TCR beta chain came from a study of T cells in Graves' hyperthyroidism and ophthalmopathy. It was RNA transcripts that yielded the amplified TCR beta CDR3 regions. The HTBI primer set drove a first-round RT-PCR of the TCR CDR3. TCRdb independently ran MiXCR on the multiplex PCR reads; one entry per CDR3 protein. The sample carries about 300,000 distinct CDR3 sequences, roughly 18% recorded once. This clonotype appeared a few times. Diagnosing involved the use of clinical symptoms, serum thyroxine and TRAb, thyroid ultrasound and orbital computed tomography. Looked up from germline, CDR1 is MNHEY and CDR2 is SMNVEV (reference sequence). This CDR3 has 16 amino acids. V lost 2 bases and J lost 6, with 17 bases in between.

The chain combines TRBV27 with TRBJ2-1; D perhaps matches TRBD2 (6 bases). Material for sequencing was blood. The source of this sequence is a man in his forties or fifties with Graves' ophthalmopathy. The CDR3 is CASSLNPRLVINEQFF. DNA for the CDR3: TGTGCCAGCAGTTTAAATCCGAGACTAGTCATCAATGAGCAGTTCTTC.